Below are 5 T cell receptor beta chains sequenced from a single sample in a study of CD8 T cells in ankylosing spondylitis. TCRdb re-called the 5' RACE reads through MiXCR, storing one row per CDR3 protein. This table has 310,000 or so distinct CDR3 sequences, around 18% appearing once. Source material: blood, either unsorted or a sorted T cell fraction (not recorded which). These receptors originate from a male donor with ankylosing spondylitis or in good health (not recorded which).

In this sample, this clonotype turned up a few times. J is TRBJ2-3 and V is TRBV10-3, with unresolved D. Germline V gene data show CDR1 as ENHRY and CDR2 as SYGVKD. The germline V and J ends were trimmed by 5 bases and 0 bases, with 9 bases remaining between them. The CDR3 loop spans 14 amino acids. The CDR3 region is CAISHATSTDTQYF. For the CDR3, the DNA is TGTGCCATCAGTCACGCAACTAGCACAGATACGCAGTATTTT.

This clonotype was seen only a few times. The chain carries TRBV9 and TRBJ1-1, with D possibly being TRBD1 (6 bases). The V end was cut by 3 bases, the J end by 4 bases, with 16 bases between. The CDR3 is 15 residues long. The V gene's germline CDR1 is SGDLS and CDR2 YYNGEE. CDR3 coding DNA: TGTGCCAGCAGCGGAATTCAGGGGTTTGGCACTGAAGCTTTCTTT. Amino acid sequence: CASSGIQGFGTEAFF. The full variable domain, with the rest looked up from reference TRBV9 and TRBJ1-1, is DSGVTQTPKHLITATGQRVTLRCSPRSGDLSVYWYQQSLDQGLQFLIQYYNGEERAKGNILERFSAQQFPDLHSELNLSSLELGDSALYFCASSGIQGFGTEAFFGQGTRLTVV.

The chain recombines TRBV20-1 with TRBJ2-1; D ambiguous. This CDR3 is 11 amino acids long. Deletions cut 5 bases from V and 7 bases from J, with 9 bases between. Germline-derived CDR1 and CDR2 are DFQATT and SNEGSKA (reference sequence). The CDR3 here is CSAGPLNEQFF. For the CDR3, the DNA is TGCAGTGCTGGACCCTTGAATGAGCAGTTCTTC.

The rearrangement uses TRBV7-9 and TRBJ2-5; TRBD1 aligns across 7 bases. J gave up 3 bases and V 0 bases, and 4 bases lay outside the gene matches. The germline gives CDR1 SEHNR, CDR2 FQNEAQ (reference sequence). The CDR3 contains 15 residues. The CDR3 spells CASSLALDREETQYF. The CDR3 bases are TGTGCCAGCAGCTTAGCGTTAGACAGGGAAGAGACCCAGTACTTC.

This clonotype was recorded a few times. V is TRBV29-1 and J is TRBJ2-5; the match to TRBD1 covers 7 bases. From germline, CDR1 is SQVTM and CDR2 ANQGSEA. With 6 bases clipped from V and 6 bases from J, the junction kept 4 bases outside the gene matches. The CDR3 is 11 amino acids. The CDR3 bases are TGCAGCGTAAGACAGGGACAGACCCAGTACTTC. Residues: CSVRQGQTQYF. The whole variable domain, filled in from reference TRBV29-1 and TRBJ2-5, reads SAVISQKPSRDICQRGTSLTIQCQVDSQVTMMFWYRQQPGQSLTLIATANQGSEATYESGFVIDKFPISRPNLTFSTLTVSNMSPEDSSIYLCSVRQGQTQYFGPGTRLLVL.